Shown below are 4 T cell receptor beta chains from a single sample sequenced in a study of response to subunit inactivated influenza vaccine (dated by TCRdb to the late 2010s). Receptors were amplified or captured by RT-PCR. TCRdb lists the instrument as Illumina HiSeq 2500. The public sequencing data were trimmed at Q25 with fastp and processed into clonotypes with MiXCR by TCRdb, which kept only in-frame beta chains. Rows with one shared CDR3 protein collapse into an entry with the most common genes and DNA. The table for this sample lists hundreds of thousands of distinct CDR3 sequences; approximately 7.1% of them were counted only once. The top ten constitute under 15% of the sample. The sequencing here drew on PBMCs from blood, taken less than 30 months after vaccination. The receptors were gathered from a man between 50 and 75 years old who received an inactivated influenza vaccine. Donor details come from another sample of the same person, matched by shared clones.

This clonotype was seen a handful of times. The CDR3 region is CSVVGAGSGANVLTF. CDR3 nucleotide sequence: TGCAGCGTTGTGGGGGCTGGCTCTGGGGCCAACGTCCTGACTTTC. The chain is built from TRBV29-1 and TRBJ2-6, with a weak D call TRBD1 (6 bases). Germline CDR1 is SQVTM and CDR2 is ANQGSEA. The ends were cut back, 4 bases at V and 0 bases at J, with 10 bases in the middle. The CDR3 runs 15 residues. Drawing the rest from reference TRBV29-1 and TRBJ2-6, the complete variable domain is SAVISQKPSRDICQRGTSLTIQCQVDSQVTMMFWYRQQPGQSLTLIATANQGSEATYESGFVIDKFPISRPNLTFSTLTVSNMSPEDSSIYLCSVVGAGSGANVLTFGAGSRLTVL.

The V gene is TRBV11-2, the J gene TRBJ1-1, with a weak D call TRBD1 (6 bases). This CDR3 region has 13 residues. CDR1 is SGHAT, CDR2 FQNNGV, per germline. Between the trimmed V and J ends, which lost 7 bases and 1 base, there was a span of 10 bases. The CDR3 sequence: CASIETGNTEAFF. CDR3 nucleotides: TGTGCCAGCATCGAGACAGGGAACACTGAAGCTTTCTTT. The full variable domain, with the rest looked up from reference TRBV11-2 and TRBJ1-1, is EAGVAQSPRYKIIEKRQSVAFWCNPISGHATLYWYQQILGQGPKLLIQFQNNGVVDDSQLPKDRFSAERLKGVDSTLKIQPAKLEDSAVYLCASIETGNTEAFFGQGTRLTVV.

This clonotype was picked up many times. This chain joins TRBV20-1 and TRBJ1-3; D gene ambiguous. V gave up 7 bases and J gave up 4 bases, with 8 bases separating them. Germline-derived CDR1 and CDR2 are DFQATT and SNEGSKA (reference sequence). This CDR3 is 11 amino acids long. The CDR3, as DNA: TGCAGTGTAAACTCAGGAAACACCATATATTTT. Its translation: CSVNSGNTIYF.

Many counts were recorded for this clonotype. The V and J genes are TRBV12-3 or TRBV12-4 and TRBJ2-7; no firm D call. This CDR3 is 14 amino acids long. The germline V and J ends were trimmed by 2 bases and 2 bases, with 10 bases remaining between them. CDR3 bases: TGTGCCAGCAGTTTAAAAGTGGACGCCTACGAGCAGTACTTC. Amino acid sequence: CASSLKVDAYEQYF.